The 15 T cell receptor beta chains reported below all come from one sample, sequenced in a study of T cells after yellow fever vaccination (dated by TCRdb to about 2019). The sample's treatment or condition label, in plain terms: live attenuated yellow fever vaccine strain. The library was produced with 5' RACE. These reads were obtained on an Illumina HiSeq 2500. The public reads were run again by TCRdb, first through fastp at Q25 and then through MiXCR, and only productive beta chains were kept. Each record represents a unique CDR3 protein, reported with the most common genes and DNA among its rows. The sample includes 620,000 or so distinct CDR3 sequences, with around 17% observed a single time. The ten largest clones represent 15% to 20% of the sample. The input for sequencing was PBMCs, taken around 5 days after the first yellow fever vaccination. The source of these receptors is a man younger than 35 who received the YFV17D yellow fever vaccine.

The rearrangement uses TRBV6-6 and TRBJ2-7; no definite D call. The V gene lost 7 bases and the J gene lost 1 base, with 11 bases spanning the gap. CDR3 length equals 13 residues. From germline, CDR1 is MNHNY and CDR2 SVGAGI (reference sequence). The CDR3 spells CASTPNPSYEQYF. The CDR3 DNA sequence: TGTGCCAGCACCCCTAACCCTTCCTACGAGCAGTACTTC.

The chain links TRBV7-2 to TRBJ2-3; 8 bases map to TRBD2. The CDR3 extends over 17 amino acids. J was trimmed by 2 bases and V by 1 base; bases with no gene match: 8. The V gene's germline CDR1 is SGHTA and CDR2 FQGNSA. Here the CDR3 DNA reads TGTGCCAGCAGCTTAGTCTTTAGCGGGATAATCACAGATACGCAGTATTTT. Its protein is CASSLVFSGIITDTQYF.

The CDR3 coding sequence is TGCAGCGTTGGTATAGCGGGGGGGCCCGATACGCAGTATTTT. This encodes CSVGIAGGPDTQYF. This chain links TRBV29-1 with TRBJ2-3; TRBD2 agrees at 11 bases. There are 14 residues in the CDR3. The germline CDR1 and CDR2 sequences are SQVTM and ANQGSEA. V shed 4 bases, J shed 6 bases, and the junction held 6 bases outside the gene matches.

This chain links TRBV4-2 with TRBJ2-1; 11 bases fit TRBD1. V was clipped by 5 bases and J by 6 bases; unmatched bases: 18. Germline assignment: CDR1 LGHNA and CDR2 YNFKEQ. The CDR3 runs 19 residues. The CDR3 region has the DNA TGTGCCAGCAGCAAAGCCGTTCCCGCCGGGACAGGGGGTTCCAATGAGCAGTTCTTC. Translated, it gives CASSKAVPAGTGGSNEQFF.

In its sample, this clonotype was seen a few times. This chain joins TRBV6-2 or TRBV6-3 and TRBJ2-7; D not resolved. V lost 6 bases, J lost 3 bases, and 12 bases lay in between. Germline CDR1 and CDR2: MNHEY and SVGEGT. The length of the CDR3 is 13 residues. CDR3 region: CASSHEVGYEQYF. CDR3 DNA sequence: TGTGCCAGCAGCCACGAGGTAGGCTACGAGCAGTACTTC.

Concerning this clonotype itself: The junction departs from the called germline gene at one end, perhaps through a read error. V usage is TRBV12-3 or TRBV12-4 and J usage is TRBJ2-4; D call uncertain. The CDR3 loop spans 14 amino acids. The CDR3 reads CDSSHSRAKNIQYF. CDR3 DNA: TGTGACAGCAGCCACTCACGAGCCAAAAACATTCAGTACTTC.

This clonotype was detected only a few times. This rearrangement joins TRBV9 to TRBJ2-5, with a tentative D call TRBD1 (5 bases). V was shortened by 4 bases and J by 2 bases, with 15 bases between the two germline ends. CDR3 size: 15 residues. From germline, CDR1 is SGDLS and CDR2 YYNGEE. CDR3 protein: CASSSQGAFQETQYF. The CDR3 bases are TGTGCCAGCAGCTCCCAAGGGGCCTTTCAAGAGACCCAGTACTTC.

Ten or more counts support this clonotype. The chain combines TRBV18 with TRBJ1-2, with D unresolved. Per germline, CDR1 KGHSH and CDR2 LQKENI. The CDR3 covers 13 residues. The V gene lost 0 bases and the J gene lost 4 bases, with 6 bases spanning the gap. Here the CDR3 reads CASSPPAGYGYTF. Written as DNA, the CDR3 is TGTGCCAGCTCACCACCAGCGGGCTATGGCTACACCTTC.

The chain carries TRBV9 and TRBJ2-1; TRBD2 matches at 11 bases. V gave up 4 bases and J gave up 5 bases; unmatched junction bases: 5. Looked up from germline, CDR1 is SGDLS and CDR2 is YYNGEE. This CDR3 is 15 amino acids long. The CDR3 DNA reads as TGTGCCAGCAGCCCCGTACTAGCGGGGGACAATGAGCAGTTCTTC. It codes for CASSPVLAGDNEQFF.

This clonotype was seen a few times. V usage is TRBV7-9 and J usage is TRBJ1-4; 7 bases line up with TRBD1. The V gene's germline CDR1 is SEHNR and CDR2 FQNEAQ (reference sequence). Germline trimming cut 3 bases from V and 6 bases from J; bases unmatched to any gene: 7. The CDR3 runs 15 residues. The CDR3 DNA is TGTGCCAGCAGCTTTTCCGACAGGGATGATGAAAAACTGTTTTTT. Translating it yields CASSFSDRDDEKLFF. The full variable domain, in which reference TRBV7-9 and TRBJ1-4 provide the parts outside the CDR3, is DTGVSQNPRHKITKRGQNVTFRCDPISEHNRLYWYRQTLGQGPEFLTYFQNEAQLEKSRLLSDRFSAERPKGSFSTLEIQRTEQGDSAMYLCASSFSDRDDEKLFFGSGTQLSVL.

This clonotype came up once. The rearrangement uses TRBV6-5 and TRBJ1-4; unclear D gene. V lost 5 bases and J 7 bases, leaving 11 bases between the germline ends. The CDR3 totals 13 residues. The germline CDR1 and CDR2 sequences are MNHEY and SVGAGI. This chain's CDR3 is CASSNGRVEKLFF. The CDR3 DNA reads TGTGCCAGCAGTAACGGAAGGGTTGAAAAACTGTTTTTT.

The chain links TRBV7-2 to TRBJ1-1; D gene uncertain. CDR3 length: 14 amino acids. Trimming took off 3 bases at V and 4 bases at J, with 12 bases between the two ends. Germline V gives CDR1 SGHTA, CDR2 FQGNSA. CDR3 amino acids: CASSFPDRVTEAFF. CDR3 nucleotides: TGTGCCAGCAGCTTTCCGGACCGTGTCACTGAAGCTTTCTTT.

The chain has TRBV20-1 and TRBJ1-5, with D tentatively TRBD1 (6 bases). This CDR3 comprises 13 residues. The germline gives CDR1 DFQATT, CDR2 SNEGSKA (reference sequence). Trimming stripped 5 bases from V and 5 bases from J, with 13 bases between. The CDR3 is CSAAGTTHQPQHF. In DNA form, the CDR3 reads TGCAGTGCTGCCGGGACAACTCATCAGCCCCAGCATTTT.

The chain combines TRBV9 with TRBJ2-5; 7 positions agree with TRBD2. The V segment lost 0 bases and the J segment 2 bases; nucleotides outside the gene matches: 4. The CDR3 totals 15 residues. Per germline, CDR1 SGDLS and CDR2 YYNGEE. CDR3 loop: CASSVAGGQQETQYF. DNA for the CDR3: TGTGCCAGCAGCGTAGCGGGGGGTCAACAAGAGACCCAGTACTTC.

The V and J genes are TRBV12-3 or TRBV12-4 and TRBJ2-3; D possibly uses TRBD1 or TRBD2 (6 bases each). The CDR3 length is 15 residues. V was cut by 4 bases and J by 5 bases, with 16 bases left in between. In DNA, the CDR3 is TGTGCCAGCAGTTCCCTACGGGGGCTGGAAGATACGCAGTATTTT. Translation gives CASSSLRGLEDTQYF.